This TCR beta chain emerged from a study of pediatric ulcerative colitis. Study-level points and caveats: All ulcerative colitis patients, but no controls, carried two rectal clonotypes. Blood-rectal clonal overlap within each person was significantly higher in ulcerative colitis patients than controls.

The rectum was sampled with one to two pinch biopsies at colonoscopy. The diagnostic colonoscopy in ulcerative colitis patients preceded any immunosuppressive treatment. As for this clone: What it binds is unknown.

Each sample received Survey-level depth of up to 500,000 reads. Here immunoSEQ multiplex PCR was the method, and the copy in TCRdb shows in-frame clones only, minus some. The sample contains 20,000 to 30,000 clones, approximately 71% of which appear only once. Sequencing was performed on gut tissue. The source is a boy under 18 with severe ulcerative colitis.

CDR3 sequence: CASSFPTAEESYEQYF. CDR3 in DNA: TGTGCCAGCAGTTTTCCCACGGCGGAAGAGTCCTACGAGCAGTACTTC. The chain uses TRBV6-4 and TRBJ2-7; D uncertain. The germline V gene has CDR1 MRHNA and CDR2 SNTAGT. V was clipped by 5 bases and J by 1 base, with 18 bases between them. This CDR3 has 16 amino acids.